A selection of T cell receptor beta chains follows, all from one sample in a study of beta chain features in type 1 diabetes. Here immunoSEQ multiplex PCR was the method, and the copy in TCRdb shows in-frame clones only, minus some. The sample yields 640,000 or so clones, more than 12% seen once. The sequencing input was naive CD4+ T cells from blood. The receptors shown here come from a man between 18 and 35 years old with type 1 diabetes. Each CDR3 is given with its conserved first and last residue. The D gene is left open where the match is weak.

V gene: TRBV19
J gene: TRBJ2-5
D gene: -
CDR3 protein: CASGRPQETQYF

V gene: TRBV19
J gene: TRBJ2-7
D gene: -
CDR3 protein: CASSMEEGIEYEQYF

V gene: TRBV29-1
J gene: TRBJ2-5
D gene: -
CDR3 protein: CSVGVGETQYF

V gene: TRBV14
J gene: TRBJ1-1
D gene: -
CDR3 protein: CASSFRSGKGAFF

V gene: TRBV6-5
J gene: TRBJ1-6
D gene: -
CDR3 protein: CASSYSRFNSPLHF

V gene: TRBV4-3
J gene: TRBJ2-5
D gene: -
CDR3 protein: CASSQAETQYF

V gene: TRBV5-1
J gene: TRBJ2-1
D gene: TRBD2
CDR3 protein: CASSSGTGTSGVYNEQFF

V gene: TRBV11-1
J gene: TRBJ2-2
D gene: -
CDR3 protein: CASSLIDGELFF

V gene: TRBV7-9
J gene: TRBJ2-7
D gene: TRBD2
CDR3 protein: CASSPHLREGFPSYEQYF

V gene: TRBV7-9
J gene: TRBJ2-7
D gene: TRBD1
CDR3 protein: CASSFTGTGLYEQYF

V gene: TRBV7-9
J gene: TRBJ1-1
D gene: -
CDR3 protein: CASSFAYTEAFF

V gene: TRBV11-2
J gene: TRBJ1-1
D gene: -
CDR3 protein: CASSFMNTEAFF

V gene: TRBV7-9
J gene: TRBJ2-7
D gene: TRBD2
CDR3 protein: CASSQGLAGPSTAYEQYF

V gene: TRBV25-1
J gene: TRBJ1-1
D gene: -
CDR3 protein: CASSWAGTTEAFF

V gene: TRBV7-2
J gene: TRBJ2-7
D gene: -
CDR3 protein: CASSVAGTRSSYEQYF

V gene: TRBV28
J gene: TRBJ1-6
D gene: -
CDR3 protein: CASSTVGVGSPLHF

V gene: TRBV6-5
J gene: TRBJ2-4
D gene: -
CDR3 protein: CASSYGNAKNIQYF

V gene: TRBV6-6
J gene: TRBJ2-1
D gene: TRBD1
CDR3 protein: CASQGDRVGNEQFF

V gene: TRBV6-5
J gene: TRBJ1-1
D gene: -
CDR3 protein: CASSKGLNTEAFF

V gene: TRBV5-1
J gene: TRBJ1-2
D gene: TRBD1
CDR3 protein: CASSMIGQGGGYTF

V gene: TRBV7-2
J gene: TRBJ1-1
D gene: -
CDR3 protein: CASSLERGHTEAFF

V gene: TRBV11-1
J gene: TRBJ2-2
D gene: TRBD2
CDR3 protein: CASSPRWGLAGTGELFF

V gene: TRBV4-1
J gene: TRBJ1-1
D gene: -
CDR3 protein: CASSLRDTRFGEAFF

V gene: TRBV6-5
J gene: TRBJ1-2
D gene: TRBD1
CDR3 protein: CASSSRDSYGYTF

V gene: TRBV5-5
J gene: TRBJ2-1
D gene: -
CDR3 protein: CASSSEQEQFF

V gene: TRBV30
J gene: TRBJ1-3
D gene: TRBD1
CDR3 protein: CAWSERTGAGNTIYF

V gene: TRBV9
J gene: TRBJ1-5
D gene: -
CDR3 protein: CASSVGSSSNQPQHF

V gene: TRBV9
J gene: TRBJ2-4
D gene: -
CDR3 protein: CASSAGQLAKNIQYF

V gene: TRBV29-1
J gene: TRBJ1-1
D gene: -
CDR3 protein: CSVGGRGFAEAFF

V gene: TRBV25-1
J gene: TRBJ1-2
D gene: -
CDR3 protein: CASSYRANYGYTF

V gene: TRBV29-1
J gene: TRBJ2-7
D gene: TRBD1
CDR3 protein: CSVTRDRATYEQYF

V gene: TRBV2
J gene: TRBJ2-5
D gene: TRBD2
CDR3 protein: CASSGDSGLEMETQYF

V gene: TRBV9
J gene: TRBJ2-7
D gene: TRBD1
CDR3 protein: CASSTETGGLYF

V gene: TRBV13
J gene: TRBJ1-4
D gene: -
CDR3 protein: CASSLVGTGEKLFF

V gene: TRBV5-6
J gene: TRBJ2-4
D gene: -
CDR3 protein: CASSLITSTEYIQYF

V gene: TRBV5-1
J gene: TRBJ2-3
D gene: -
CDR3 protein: CASSPGLGTDTQYF

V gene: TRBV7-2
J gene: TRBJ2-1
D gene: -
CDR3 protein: CASSLEAAVSYNEQFF

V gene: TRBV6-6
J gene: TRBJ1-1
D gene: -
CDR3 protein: CATLSWGTEAFF

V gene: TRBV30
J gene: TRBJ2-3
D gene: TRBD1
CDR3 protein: CAWVRQGTQYF

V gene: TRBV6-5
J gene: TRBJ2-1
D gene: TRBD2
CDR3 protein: CASKLAGGSRQFF

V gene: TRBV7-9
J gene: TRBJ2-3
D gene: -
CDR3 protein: CASSLSAQWTDTQYF

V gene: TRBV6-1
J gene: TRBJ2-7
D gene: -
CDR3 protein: CASGSSGTASYEQYF

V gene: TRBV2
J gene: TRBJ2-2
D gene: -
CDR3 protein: CASKQGPSGELFF

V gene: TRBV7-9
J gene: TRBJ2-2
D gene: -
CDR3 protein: CASSLPSGELFF

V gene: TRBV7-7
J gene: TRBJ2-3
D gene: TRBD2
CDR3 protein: CASSLAGGVTDTQYF

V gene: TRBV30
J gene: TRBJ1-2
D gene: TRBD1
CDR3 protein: CAWRGQRTIGYTF

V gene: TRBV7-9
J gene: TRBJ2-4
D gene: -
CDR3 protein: CASSSRGIAKNIQYF

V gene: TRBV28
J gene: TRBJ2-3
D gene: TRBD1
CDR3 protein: CASSPGQGPDTQYF

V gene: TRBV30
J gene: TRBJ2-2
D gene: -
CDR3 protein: CAWSEWVTSNTGELFF

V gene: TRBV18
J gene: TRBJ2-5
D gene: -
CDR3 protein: CASSPPDSQETQYF